These 25 T cell receptor beta chains originate from one sample sequenced in a study of T cells in Graves' hyperthyroidism and ophthalmopathy. TCR beta CDR3 region amplification was performed from RNA transcripts. With the HTBI primer set, the TCR CDR3 went through a first round of RT-PCR. One entry per CDR3 protein results from TCRdb running MiXCR on the multiplex PCR reads. The sample consists of 330,000 or so distinct CDR3 sequences, roughly 19% of them appearing once. The sequencing input was blood. Receptor source: a man aged 45-60 years with Graves' ophthalmopathy.

This clonotype showed up many times. The V call is TRBV28, the J call TRBJ1-2; D uncertain. Germline loops: CDR1 MDHEN, CDR2 SYDVKM. The CDR3 is 14 residues long. V was trimmed by 6 bases and J by 3 bases, leaving 14 bases between them. The chain's CDR3 is CASRPGGVDYGYTF. CDR3 bases: TGTGCCAGCAGACCCGGAGGCGTGGACTATGGCTACACCTTC.

The V call is TRBV7-9, the J call TRBJ2-2; D call uncertain. CDR3 length equals 14 residues. V was shortened by 3 bases and J by 5 bases, with 10 bases between the two germline ends. Germline V CDR1 and CDR2: SEHNR, FQNEAQ (reference sequence). The CDR3 DNA sequence: TGTGCCAGCAGCTTCCAACCTTCGACCGGGGAGCTGTTTTTT. It codes for CASSFQPSTGELFF.

This clonotype was observed a few times. This chain links TRBV27 with TRBJ2-7; TRBD1 aligns across 7 bases. The trim removed 7 bases at V and 2 bases at J, leaving 11 bases unmatched. Germline V gene data show CDR1 as MNHEY and CDR2 as SMNVEV (reference sequence). The CDR3 length is 15 residues. CDR3 DNA sequence: TGTGCCAGCAAAAGGAAAGGGGACAGCACCTACGAGCAGTACTTC. As protein: CASKRKGDSTYEQYF.

The chain links TRBV6-2 or TRBV6-3 to TRBJ2-1; D possibly corresponds to TRBD2 (6 bases). The V gene's germline CDR1 is MNHEY and CDR2 SVGEGT. The CDR3 length is 16 residues. The V gene lost 6 bases and the J gene lost 7 bases, with 22 bases spanning the gap. The CDR3 loop reads CASSPLTGGLRNEQFF. The CDR3 DNA reads TGTGCCAGCAGCCCTTTGACCGGGGGTTTACGGAATGAGCAGTTCTTC.

This clonotype was detected a few times. The CDR3 here is CASRSRGGGKRMAFF. The CDR3, as DNA: TGTGCCAGCAGGTCCAGGGGGGGGGGGAAGAGAATGGCTTTCTTT. The rearrangement links TRBV2 to TRBJ1-1, with 7 bases fitting TRBD1. From germline, CDR1 is SNHLY and CDR2 FYNNEI. The CDR3 contains 15 residues. Unmatched junction bases numbered 18, after V lost 6 bases and J lost 11 bases.

This clonotype occurred many times. The rearrangement joins TRBV6-1 to TRBJ2-3, with 7 bases lining up with TRBD2. The V segment lost 5 bases and the J segment 3 bases; nucleotides outside the gene matches: 11. The CDR3 spans 16 residues. Germline CDR1 reads MNHNS; CDR2 reads SASEGT. The DNA for the CDR3 is TGTGCCAGCAGTTTCCCACTCGGCGGGAGTACAGATACGCAGTATTTT. This encodes CASSFPLGGSTDTQYF.

V is TRBV5-1 and J is TRBJ2-5; D gene ambiguous. V lost 2 bases, J lost 2 bases, and 10 bases lay in between. Germline V lookup: CDR1 SGHRS, CDR2 YFSETQ. The CDR3 is 14 amino acids. The CDR3 DNA sequence: TGCGCCAGCAGCTTAAGATGGAAGCAAGAGACCCAGTACTTC. Its translation is CASSLRWKQETQYF.

This clonotype was seen more than once but under ten times. V is TRBV7-2 and J is TRBJ2-6; a possible D gene is TRBD1 (6 bases). The ends were cut back, 3 bases at V and 5 bases at J, with 11 bases in the middle. Germline V gives CDR1 SGHTA, CDR2 FQGNSA. This CDR3 spans 15 amino acids. The CDR3 loop is CASSLQGTWANVLTF. In DNA, the CDR3 is TGTGCCAGCAGCTTGCAGGGGACCTGGGCCAACGTCCTGACTTTC.

This clonotype was counted many times. The V call is TRBV28, the J call TRBJ2-1; perhaps TRBD2 as D (6 bases). The ends were cut back, 6 bases at V and 0 bases at J, with 27 bases in the middle. The length of the CDR3 is 20 residues. Germline CDR1 and CDR2: MDHEN and SYDVKM. The CDR3 sequence is CASRRRGTGRRRGSYNEQFF. CDR3 coding DNA: TGTGCCAGCAGGCGCCGCGGGACGGGTCGCCGTCGGGGCTCCTACAATGAGCAGTTCTTC.

This clonotype was recorded many times. The chain has TRBV20-1 and TRBJ2-7, with 8 nucleotides matching TRBD1. This CDR3 is 13 amino acids long. Per germline, CDR1 DFQATT and CDR2 SNEGSKA (reference sequence). With V trimmed by 0 bases and J by 4 bases, 2 bases remained unmatched. The CDR3 bases are TGCAGTGCTAGAGAGGACAGGGATTACGAGCAGTACTTC. Its translation: CSAREDRDYEQYF.

This clonotype was counted ten times or more. The chain has TRBV5-1 and TRBJ2-1, with D possibly being TRBD2 (7 bases). V was shortened by 5 bases and J by 8 bases, with 20 bases between the two germline ends. Germline lookup yields CDR1 SGHRS and CDR2 YFSETQ. The CDR3 is made up of 15 amino acids. Written as DNA, the CDR3 is TGCGCCAGCAGGAGGGGGGTACGCGGGAGCGATGAGCAGTTCTTC. Amino acids: CASRRGVRGSDEQFF.

This clonotype was seen at least ten times. The chain combines TRBV5-1 with TRBJ2-7, with D tentatively TRBD1 (5 bases). With 1 base removed from V and 3 bases from J, the gap between germline ends came to 14 bases. The CDR3 is made up of 15 amino acids. Germline V gene lookup returns CDR1 SGHRS and CDR2 YFSETQ. CDR3 residues: CASSLLGASNYEQYF. The DNA of the CDR3 is TGCGCCAGCAGCTTGCTAGGGGCATCCAACTACGAGCAGTACTTC.

This clonotype was seen ten or more times. The chain has TRBV7-2 and TRBJ2-3; D is unresolved. This CDR3 region has 13 residues. The germline V gene encodes CDR1 SGHTA and CDR2 FQGNSA. V was pared by 2 bases and J by 3 bases, with 6 bases between. CDR3 in DNA: TGTGCCAGCAGCTTAATGAGGACAGATACGCAGTATTTT. It yields the protein CASSLMRTDTQYF.

This clonotype was detected ten times or more. The chain uses TRBV20-1 and TRBJ2-5, with 9 bases identical to TRBD2. V trimming: 5 bases; J trimming: 5 bases; junction bases outside the gene matches: 12. The CDR3 consists of 15 residues. Germline loops: CDR1 DFQATT, CDR2 SNEGSKA (reference sequence). DNA for the CDR3: TGCAGTGCTCACACAATAGCGGGAGTCTGGGAGACCCAGTACTTC. This encodes CSAHTIAGVWETQYF.

This clonotype was observed at least ten times. This rearrangement joins TRBV2 to TRBJ1-1, with 7 bases lining up with TRBD1. V was pared by 8 bases and J by 3 bases, with 6 bases of the junction left unmatched. Germline CDR1 SNHLY, CDR2 FYNNEI. There are 13 residues in the CDR3. CDR3 in DNA: TGTGCCAGCGGCGAGGGGGCCGACACTGAAGCTTTCTTT. It encodes CASGEGADTEAFF.

This clonotype was counted many times. The J gene is TRBJ1-1, the V gene TRBV12-3 or TRBV12-4; unclear D gene. V lost 3 bases and J lost 1, with 6 bases in between. The CDR3 is 13 residues long. The DNA for the CDR3 is TGTGCCAGCAGTTTTGTGTGGAACACTGAAGCTTTCTTT. This codes for CASSFVWNTEAFF.

This clonotype was detected a few times. The chain combines TRBV13 with TRBJ1-1; TRBD1 agrees at 7 bases. Germline CDR1 PRHDT, CDR2 FYEKMQ (reference sequence). This CDR3 spans 15 amino acids. V dropped 5 bases and J dropped 3; count of bases not matched to a gene: 9. Written as DNA, the CDR3 is TGTGCCAGCAGCCATGCAGGGGGGCCGGACACTGAAGCTTTCTTT. It encodes CASSHAGGPDTEAFF.

This clonotype was detected many times. J is TRBJ1-1 and V is TRBV2; no definite D call. Germline CDR1 is SNHLY and CDR2 is FYNNEI. This CDR3 is 14 amino acids long. The V and J ends lost 7 bases and 3 bases respectively, with 15 bases between them. As DNA, the CDR3 is TGTGCCAGCAATTCGGTGGGTAGGGACACTGAAGCTTTCTTT. It specifies CASNSVGRDTEAFF.

This clonotype was counted between two and nine times. The V call is TRBV2, the J call TRBJ2-1, with 9 bases fitting TRBD2. Germline CDR1 SNHLY, CDR2 FYNNEI. V trimming: 5 bases; J trimming: 0 bases; junction bases outside the gene matches: 11. This CDR3 spans 18 amino acids. Written as DNA, the CDR3 is TGTGCCAGCAGTTTACCCGCGGGAGGGCGGAGCTCCTACAATGAGCAGTTCTTC. This sequence encodes CASSLPAGGRSSYNEQFF.

V usage is TRBV10-3 and J usage is TRBJ2-3, with D possibly TRBD2 on 5 matching bases. The CDR3 is 12 amino acids. In germline, CDR1 is ENHRY, CDR2 SYGVKD. Trimming removed 9 bases from V and 0 bases from J, with 7 bases in between. CDR3 in DNA: TGTGCCATTCGGGGAAGCACAGATACGCAGTATTTT. It translates to CAIRGSTDTQYF.

This clonotype was counted at least ten times. The chain employs TRBV11-2 and TRBJ2-5, with 8 bases fitting TRBD2. Looked up from germline, CDR1 is SGHAT and CDR2 is FQNNGV. Trimming removed 5 bases from V and 1 base from J; junction bases left unmatched: 9. The CDR3 spans 16 residues. The CDR3 loop is CASSPLRGGAQETQYF. The CDR3 bases are TGTGCCAGCAGCCCCCTTCGGGGGGGGGCCCAAGAGACCCAGTACTTC.

This clonotype was observed at least ten times. This chain connects TRBV20-1 to TRBJ2-7, with D unclear. The V end was cut by 4 bases, the J end by 0 bases, with 7 bases between. CDR1 and CDR2 (germline): DFQATT, SNEGSKA (reference sequence). The CDR3 has 12 amino acids. The CDR3 reads CSATDDSYEQYF. For the CDR3, the DNA is TGCAGTGCTACGGACGACTCCTACGAGCAGTACTTC.

Many counts were recorded for this clonotype. V gene TRBV30 combines with J gene TRBJ2-7, with 8 bases lining up with TRBD2. The CDR3 is 14 amino acids. The germline gives CDR1 GTSNPN, CDR2 SVGIG (reference sequence). The J segment lost 6 bases and the V segment lost 5 bases, leaving 12 bases of the junction unmatched. Here the CDR3 reads CAWRPPGGGFEQYF. The CDR3, as DNA: TGTGCCTGGCGACCCCCCGGGGGGGGGTTCGAGCAGTACTTC.

This clonotype was seen more than once but under ten times. The chain has TRBV6-5 and TRBJ2-7, with D maybe TRBD2 (5 bases). The germline V and J ends were trimmed by 0 bases and 2 bases, with 8 bases remaining between them. Germline CDR1 is MNHEY and CDR2 is SVGAGI. The CDR3 has 14 residues. This chain's CDR3 is CASSYSRAAYEQYF. The DNA for the CDR3 is TGTGCCAGCAGTTACTCGAGGGCTGCCTACGAGCAGTACTTC.

This clonotype turned up a few times. V usage is TRBV12-3 or TRBV12-4 and J usage is TRBJ1-1; D unclear. V lost 6 bases and J lost 2, with 16 bases in between. CDR3 length equals 15 residues. CDR3 residues: CASSLQKGYNTEAFF. The CDR3 nucleotides are TGTGCCAGCAGCCTACAGAAGGGTTACAACACTGAAGCTTTCTTT.